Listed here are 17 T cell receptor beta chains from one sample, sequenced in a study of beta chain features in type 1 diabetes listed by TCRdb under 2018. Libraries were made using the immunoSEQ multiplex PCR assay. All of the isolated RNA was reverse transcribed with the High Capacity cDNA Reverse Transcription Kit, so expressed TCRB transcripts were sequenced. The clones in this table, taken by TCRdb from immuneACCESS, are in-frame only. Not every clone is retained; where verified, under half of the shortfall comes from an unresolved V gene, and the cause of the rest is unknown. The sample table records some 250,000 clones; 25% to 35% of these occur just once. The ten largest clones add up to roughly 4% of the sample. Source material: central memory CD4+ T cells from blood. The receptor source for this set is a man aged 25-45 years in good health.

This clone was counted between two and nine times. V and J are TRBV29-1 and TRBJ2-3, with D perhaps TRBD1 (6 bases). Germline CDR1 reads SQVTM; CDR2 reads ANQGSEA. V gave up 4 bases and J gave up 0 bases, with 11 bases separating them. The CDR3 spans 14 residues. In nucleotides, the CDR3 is TGCAGCGTTGCCGGGACATCTAGCACAGATACGCAGTATTTT. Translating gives CSVAGTSSTDTQYF.

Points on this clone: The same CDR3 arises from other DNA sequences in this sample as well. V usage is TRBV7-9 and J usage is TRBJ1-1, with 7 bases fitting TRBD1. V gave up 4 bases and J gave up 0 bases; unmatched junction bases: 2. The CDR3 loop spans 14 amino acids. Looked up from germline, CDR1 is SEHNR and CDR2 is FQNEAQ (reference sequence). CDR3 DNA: TGTGCCAGCAGCTCGGGACAGCTGAACACTGAAGCTTTCTTT. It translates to CASSSGQLNTEAFF.

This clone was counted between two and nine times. The CDR3 spells CATSRDSVAGGYAQFF. CDR3 nucleotides: TGTGCCACCAGCAGAGACTCCGTCGCGGGGGGCTACGCGCAGTTCTTC. The rearrangement links TRBV15 to TRBJ2-1; 8 bases agree with TRBD2. V shed 0 bases, J shed 12 bases, and the junction held 13 bases outside the gene matches. The CDR3 runs 16 residues. The germline CDR1 and CDR2 sequences are LNHNV and YYDKDF (reference sequence). Full variable domain (outside the CDR3, taken from reference TRBV15 and TRBJ2-1): DAMVIQNPRYQVTQFGKPVTLSCSQTLNHNVMYWYQQKSSQAPKLLFHYYDKDFNNEADTPDNFQSRRPNTSFCFLDIRSPGLGDTAMYLCATSRDSVAGGYAQFFGPGTRLTVL.

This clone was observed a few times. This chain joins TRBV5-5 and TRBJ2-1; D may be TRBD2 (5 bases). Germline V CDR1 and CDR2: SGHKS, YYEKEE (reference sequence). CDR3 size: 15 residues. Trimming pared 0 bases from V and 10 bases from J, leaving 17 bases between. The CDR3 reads CASSLDGLSSNEQFF. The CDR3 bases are TGTGCCAGCAGCTTGGACGGACTGTCGTCCAACGAGCAGTTCTTC.

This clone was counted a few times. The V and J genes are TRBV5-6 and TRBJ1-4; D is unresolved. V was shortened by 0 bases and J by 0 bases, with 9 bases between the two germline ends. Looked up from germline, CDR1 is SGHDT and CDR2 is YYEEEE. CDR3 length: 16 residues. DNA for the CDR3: TGTGCCAGCAGCTTGGTGGGAATTTCAACTAATGAAAAACTGTTTTTT. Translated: CASSLVGISTNEKLFF.

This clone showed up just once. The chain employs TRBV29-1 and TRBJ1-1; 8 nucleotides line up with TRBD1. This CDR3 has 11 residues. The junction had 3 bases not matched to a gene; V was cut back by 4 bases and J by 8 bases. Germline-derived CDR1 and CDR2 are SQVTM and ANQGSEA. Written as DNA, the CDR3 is TGCAGCGTTGCAGGGGGCTCGGAAGCTTTCTTT. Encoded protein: CSVAGGSEAFF.

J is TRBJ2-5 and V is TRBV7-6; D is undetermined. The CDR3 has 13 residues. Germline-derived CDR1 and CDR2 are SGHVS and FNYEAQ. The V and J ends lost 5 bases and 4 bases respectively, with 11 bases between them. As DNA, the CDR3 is TGTGCCAGCAGCCAAGACTGGGGAGAGACCCAGTACTTC. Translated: CASSQDWGETQYF.

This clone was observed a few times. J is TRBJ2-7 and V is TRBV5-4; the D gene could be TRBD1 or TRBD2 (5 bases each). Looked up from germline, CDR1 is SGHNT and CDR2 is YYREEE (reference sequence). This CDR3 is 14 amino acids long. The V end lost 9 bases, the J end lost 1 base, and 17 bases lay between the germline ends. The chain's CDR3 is CATSGRAGSYEQYF. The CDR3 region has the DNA TGTGCCACCTCGGGGCGGGCCGGATCCTACGAGCAGTACTTC.

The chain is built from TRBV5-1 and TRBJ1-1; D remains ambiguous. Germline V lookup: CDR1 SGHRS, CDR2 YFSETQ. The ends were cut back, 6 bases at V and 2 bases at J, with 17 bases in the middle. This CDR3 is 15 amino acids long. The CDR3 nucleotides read TGCGCCAGCACCCTGGACGGAGCAATAAACACTGAAGCTTTCTTT. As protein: CASTLDGAINTEAFF.

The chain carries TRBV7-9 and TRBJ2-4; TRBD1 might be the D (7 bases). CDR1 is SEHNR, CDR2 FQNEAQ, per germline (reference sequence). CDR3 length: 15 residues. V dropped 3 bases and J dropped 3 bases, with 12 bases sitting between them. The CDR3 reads CASSFGGGGKNIQYF. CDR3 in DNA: TGTGCCAGCAGCTTTGGAGGGGGCGGCAAAAACATTCAGTACTTC.

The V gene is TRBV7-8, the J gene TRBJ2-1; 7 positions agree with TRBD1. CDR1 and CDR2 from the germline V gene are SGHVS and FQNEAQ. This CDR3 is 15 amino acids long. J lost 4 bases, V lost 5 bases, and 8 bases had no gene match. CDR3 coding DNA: TGTGCCAGCAGCATCCGGGACAGCCTTTACAATGAGCAGTTCTTC. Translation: CASSIRDSLYNEQFF. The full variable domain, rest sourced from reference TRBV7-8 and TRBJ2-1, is GAGVSQSPRYKVAKRGQDVALRCDPISGHVSLFWYQQALGQGPEFLTYFQNEAQLDKSGLPSDRFFAERPEGSVSTLKIQRTQQEDSAVYLCASSIRDSLYNEQFFGPGTRLTVL.

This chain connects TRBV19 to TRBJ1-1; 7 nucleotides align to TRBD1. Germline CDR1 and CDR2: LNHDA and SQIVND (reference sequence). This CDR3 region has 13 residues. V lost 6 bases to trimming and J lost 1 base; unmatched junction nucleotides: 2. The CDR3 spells CASRRQGNTEAFF. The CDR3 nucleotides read TGTGCCAGTAGGCGACAGGGGAACACTGAAGCTTTCTTT.

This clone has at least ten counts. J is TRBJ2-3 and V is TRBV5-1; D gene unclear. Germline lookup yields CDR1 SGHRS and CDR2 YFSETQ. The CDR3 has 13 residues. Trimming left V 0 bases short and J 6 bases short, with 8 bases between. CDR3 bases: TGCGCCAGCAGCTTGGGGGCCCGGGATACGCAGTATTTT. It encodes CASSLGARDTQYF.

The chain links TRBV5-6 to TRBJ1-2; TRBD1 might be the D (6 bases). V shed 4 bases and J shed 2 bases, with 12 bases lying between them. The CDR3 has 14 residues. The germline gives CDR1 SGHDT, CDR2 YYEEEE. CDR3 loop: CASSAGTPNYGYTF. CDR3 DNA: TGTGCCAGCAGCGCCGGGACACCGAACTATGGCTACACCTTC.

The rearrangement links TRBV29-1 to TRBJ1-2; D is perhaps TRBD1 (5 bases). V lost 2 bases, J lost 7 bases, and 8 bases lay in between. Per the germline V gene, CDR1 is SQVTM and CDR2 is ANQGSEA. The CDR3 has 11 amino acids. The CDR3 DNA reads TGCAGCGTTGAACAGGGTGGTGGCTACACCTTC. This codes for CSVEQGGGYTF.

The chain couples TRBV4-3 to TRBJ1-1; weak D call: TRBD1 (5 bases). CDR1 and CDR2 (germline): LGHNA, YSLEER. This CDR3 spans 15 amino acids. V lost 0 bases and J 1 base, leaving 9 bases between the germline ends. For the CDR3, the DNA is TGCGCCAGCAGCCAAGATCCCCAGGGGAACACTGAAGCTTTCTTT. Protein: CASSQDPQGNTEAFF.

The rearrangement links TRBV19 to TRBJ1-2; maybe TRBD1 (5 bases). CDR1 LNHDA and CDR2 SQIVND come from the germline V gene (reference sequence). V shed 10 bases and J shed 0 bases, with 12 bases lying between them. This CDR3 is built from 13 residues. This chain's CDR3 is CATKGAANYGYTF. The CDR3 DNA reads TGTGCCACCAAAGGGGCAGCTAACTATGGCTACACCTTC.